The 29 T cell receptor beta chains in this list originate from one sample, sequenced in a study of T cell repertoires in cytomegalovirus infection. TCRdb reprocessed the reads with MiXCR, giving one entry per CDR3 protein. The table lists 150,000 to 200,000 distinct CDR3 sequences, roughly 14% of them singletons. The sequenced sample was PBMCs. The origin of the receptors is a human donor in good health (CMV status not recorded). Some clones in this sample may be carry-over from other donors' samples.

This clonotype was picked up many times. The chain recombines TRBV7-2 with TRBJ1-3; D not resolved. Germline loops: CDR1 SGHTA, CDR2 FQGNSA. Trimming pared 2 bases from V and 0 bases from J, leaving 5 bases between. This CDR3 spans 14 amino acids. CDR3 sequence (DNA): TGTGCCAGCAGCTTATACCTCTCTGGAAACACCATATATTTT. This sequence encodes CASSLYLSGNTIYF. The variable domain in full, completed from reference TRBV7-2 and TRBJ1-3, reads GAGVSQSPSNKVTEKGKDVELRCDPISGHTALYWYRQSLGQGLEFLIYFQGNSAPDKSGLPSDRFSAERTGGSVSTLTIQRTQQEDSAVYLCASSLYLSGNTIYFGEGSWLTVV.

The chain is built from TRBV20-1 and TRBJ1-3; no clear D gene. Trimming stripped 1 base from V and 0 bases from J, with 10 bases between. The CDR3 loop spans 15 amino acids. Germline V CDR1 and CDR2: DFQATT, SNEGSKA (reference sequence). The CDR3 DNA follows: TGCAGTGCTAGAGGGAGAGGCTCCTCTGGAAACACCATATATTTT. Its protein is CSARGRGSSGNTIYF.

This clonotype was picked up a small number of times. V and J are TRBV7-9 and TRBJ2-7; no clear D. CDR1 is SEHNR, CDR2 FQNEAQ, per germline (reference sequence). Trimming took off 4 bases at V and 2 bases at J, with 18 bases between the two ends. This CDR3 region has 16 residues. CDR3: CASSSSVRGATYEQYF. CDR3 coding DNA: TGTGCCAGCAGCTCATCGGTCCGCGGAGCCACCTACGAGCAGTACTTC.

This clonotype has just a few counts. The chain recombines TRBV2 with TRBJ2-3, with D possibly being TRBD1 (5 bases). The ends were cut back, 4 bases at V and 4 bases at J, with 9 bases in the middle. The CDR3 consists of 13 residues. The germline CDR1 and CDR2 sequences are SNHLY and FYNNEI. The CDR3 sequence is CASSGGWADTQYF. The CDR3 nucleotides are TGTGCCAGCAGTGGGGGCTGGGCAGATACGCAGTATTTT.

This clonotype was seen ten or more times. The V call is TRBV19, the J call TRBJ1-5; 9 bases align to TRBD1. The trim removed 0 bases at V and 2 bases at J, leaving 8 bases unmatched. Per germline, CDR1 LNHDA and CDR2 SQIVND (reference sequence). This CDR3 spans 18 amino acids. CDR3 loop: CASSIEKTGGLGNQPQHF. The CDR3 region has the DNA TGTGCCAGTAGTATAGAGAAGACAGGGGGATTAGGCAATCAGCCCCAGCATTTT.

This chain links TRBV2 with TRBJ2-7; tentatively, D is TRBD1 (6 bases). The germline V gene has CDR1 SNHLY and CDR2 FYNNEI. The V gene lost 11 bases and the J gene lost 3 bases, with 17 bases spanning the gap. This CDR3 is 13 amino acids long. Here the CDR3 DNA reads TGTGCCGGCGCGACAGGAAAATTCTACGAGCAGTACTTC. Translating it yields CAGATGKFYEQYF.

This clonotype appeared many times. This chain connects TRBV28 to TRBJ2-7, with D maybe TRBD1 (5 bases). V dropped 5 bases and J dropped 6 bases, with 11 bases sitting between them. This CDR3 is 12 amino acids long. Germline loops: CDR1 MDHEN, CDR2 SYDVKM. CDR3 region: CASSQGWGEQYF. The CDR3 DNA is TGTGCCAGCAGTCAGGGATGGGGCGAGCAGTACTTC.

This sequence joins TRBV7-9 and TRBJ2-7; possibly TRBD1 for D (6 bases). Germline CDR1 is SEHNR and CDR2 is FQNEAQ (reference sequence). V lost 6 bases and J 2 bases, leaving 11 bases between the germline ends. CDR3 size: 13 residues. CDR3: CASRGGEAYEQYF. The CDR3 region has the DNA TGTGCCAGCAGAGGGGGAGAGGCCTACGAGCAGTACTTC.

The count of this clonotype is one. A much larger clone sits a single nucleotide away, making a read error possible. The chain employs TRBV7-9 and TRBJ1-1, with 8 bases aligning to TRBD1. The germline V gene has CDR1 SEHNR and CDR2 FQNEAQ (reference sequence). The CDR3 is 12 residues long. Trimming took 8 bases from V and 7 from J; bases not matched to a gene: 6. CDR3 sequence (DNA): TGTGCCAGCGGACAACAGGGGGATGAAGCTTTCTTT. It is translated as CASGQQGDEAFF.

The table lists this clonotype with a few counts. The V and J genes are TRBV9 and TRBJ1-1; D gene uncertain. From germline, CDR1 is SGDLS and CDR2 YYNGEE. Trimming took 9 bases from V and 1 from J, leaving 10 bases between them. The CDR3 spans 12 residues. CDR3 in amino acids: CATSPGNTEAFF. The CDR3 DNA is TGTGCCACCTCACCAGGGAACACTGAAGCTTTCTTT.

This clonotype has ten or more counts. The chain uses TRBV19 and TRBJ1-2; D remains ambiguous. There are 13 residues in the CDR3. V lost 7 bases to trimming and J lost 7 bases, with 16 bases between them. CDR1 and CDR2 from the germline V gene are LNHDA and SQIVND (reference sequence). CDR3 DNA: TGTGCCAGTATGCCGCAGACTACTGGTGGCTACACCTTC. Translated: CASMPQTTGGYTF.

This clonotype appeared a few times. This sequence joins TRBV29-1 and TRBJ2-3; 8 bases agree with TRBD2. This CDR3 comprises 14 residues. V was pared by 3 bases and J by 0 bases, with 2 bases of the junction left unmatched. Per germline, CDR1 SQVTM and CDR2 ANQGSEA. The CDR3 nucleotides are TGCAGCGTTGATCCTAGCGGGAGCACAGATACGCAGTATTTT. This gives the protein CSVDPSGSTDTQYF.

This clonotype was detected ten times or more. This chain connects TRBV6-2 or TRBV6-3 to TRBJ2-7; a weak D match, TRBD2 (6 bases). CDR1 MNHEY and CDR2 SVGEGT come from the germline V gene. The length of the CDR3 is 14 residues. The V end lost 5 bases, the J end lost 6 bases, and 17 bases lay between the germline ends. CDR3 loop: CASSATRTSSEQYF. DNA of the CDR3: TGTGCCAGCAGTGCGACTAGAACGAGTTCCGAGCAGTACTTC.

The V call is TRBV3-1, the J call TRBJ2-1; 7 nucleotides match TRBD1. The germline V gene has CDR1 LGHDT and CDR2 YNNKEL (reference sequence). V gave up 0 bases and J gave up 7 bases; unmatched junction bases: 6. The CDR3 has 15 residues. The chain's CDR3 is CASSQETGIGNEQFF. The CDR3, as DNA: TGTGCCAGCAGCCAAGAGACAGGGATCGGAAATGAGCAGTTCTTC.

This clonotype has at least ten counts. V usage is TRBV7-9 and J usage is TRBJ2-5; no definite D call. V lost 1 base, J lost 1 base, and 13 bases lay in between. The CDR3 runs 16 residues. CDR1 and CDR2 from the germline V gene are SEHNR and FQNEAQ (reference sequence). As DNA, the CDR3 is TGTGCCAGCAGCTTAGTACGGCAGGCAATCCAAGAGACCCAGTACTTC. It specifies CASSLVRQAIQETQYF.

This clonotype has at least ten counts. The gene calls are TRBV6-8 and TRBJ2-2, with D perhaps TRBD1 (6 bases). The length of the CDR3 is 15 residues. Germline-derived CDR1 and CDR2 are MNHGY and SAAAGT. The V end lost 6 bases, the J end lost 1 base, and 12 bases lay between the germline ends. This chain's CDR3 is CASRTDRENTGELFF. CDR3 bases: TGTGCCAGCAGAACGGACAGAGAGAACACCGGGGAGCTGTTTTTT.

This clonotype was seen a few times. CDR3 region: CASSQVPGGAADTQYF. The CDR3 DNA is TGTGCCAGCAGCCAAGTTCCCGGGGGCGCGGCAGATACGCAGTATTTT. V is TRBV14 and J is TRBJ2-3; either TRBD1 or TRBD2 may supply D (6 bases each). Germline CDR1 and CDR2: SGHDN and FVKESK. The V end was cut by 1 base, the J end by 4 bases, with 15 bases between. The CDR3 loop spans 16 amino acids. Full variable domain (remainder filled in from reference TRBV14 and TRBJ2-3): EAGVTQFPSHSVIEKGQTVTLRCDPISGHDNLYWYRRVMGKEIKFLLHFVKESKQDESGMPNNRFLAERTGGTYSTLKVQPAELEDSGVYFCASSQVPGGAADTQYFGPGTRLTVL.

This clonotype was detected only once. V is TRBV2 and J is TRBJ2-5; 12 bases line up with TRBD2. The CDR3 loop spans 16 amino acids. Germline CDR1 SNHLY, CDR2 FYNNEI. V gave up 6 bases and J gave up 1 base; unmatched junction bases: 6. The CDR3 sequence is CASRPGLAGLQETQYF. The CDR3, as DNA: TGTGCCAGCAGGCCGGGACTAGCGGGCCTCCAAGAGACCCAGTACTTC.

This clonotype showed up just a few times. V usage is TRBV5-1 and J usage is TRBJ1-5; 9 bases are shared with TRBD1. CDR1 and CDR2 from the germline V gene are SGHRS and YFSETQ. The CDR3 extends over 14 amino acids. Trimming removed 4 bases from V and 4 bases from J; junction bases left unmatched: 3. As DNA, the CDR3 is TGCGCCAGCAGCGCCGGGACAGGGAATCAGCCCCAGCATTTT. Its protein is CASSAGTGNQPQHF.

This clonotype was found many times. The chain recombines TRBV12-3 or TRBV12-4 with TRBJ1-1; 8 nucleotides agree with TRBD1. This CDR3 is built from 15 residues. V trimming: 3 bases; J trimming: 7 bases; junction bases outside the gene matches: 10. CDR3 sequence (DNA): TGTGCCAGCAGTTTTGGGGGCAGGGGGCTCGGTGAAGCTTTCTTT. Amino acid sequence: CASSFGGRGLGEAFF.

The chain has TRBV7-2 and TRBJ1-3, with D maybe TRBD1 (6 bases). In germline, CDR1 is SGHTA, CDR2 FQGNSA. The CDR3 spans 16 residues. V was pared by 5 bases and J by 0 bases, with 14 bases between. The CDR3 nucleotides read TGTGCCAGCAGCCCTGACAGGTTTAGCTCTGGAAACACCATATATTTT. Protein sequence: CASSPDRFSSGNTIYF.

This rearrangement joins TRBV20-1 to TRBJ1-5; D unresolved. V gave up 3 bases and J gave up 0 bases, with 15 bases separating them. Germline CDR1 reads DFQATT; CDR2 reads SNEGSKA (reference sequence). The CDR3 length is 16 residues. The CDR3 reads CSASAPRAGSNQPQHF. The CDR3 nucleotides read TGCAGTGCTAGTGCCCCCCGGGCCGGTAGCAATCAGCCCCAGCATTTT.

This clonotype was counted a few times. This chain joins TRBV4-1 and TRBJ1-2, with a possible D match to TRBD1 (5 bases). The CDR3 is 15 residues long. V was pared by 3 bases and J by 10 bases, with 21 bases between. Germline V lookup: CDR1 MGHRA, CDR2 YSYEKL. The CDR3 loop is CASSHLGTAHPVYTF. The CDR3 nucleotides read TGCGCCAGCAGCCACTTAGGGACGGCGCACCCGGTCTACACCTTC.

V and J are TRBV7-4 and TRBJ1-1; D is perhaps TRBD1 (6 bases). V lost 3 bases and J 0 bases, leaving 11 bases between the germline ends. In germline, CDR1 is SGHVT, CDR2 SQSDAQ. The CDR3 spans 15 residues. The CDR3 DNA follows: TGTGCCAGCAGCTTTTCAGGGGCAATGAACACTGAAGCTTTCTTT. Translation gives CASSFSGAMNTEAFF.

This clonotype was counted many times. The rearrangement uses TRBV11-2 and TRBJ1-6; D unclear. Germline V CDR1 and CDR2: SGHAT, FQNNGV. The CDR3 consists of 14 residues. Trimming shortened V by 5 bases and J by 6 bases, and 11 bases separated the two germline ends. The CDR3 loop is CASSPTSVNSPLHF. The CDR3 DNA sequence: TGTGCCAGCAGCCCGACATCGGTTAATTCACCCCTCCACTTT.

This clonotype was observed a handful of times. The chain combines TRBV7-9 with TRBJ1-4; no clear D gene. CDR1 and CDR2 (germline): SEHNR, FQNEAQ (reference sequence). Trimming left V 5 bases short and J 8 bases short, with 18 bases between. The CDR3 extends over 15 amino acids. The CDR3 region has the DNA TGTGCCAGCAGCCTACCGGCCCCGGAAGAGGAAAAACTGTTTTTT. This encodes CASSLPAPEEEKLFF.

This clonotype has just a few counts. The CDR3 region is CATSDRTGNQPQHF. The DNA for the CDR3 is TGTGCCACCAGTGACCGGACAGGGAATCAGCCCCAGCATTTT. J is TRBJ1-5 and V is TRBV24-1; 8 bases map to TRBD1. Germline trimming cut 4 bases from V and 4 bases from J; bases unmatched to any gene: 2. The CDR3 extends over 14 amino acids. The V gene's germline CDR1 is KGHDR and CDR2 SFDVKD.

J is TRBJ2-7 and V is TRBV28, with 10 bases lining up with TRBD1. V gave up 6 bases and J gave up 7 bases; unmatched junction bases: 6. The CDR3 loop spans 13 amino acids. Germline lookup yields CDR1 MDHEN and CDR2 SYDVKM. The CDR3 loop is CASRGTGELEQYF. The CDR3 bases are TGTGCCAGCAGGGGGACAGGGGAATTAGAGCAGTACTTC.

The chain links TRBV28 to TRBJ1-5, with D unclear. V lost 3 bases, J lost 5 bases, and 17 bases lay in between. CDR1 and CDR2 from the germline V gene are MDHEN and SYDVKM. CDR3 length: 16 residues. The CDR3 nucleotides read TGTGCCAGCAGTTTCTTGGGCCCAAGGCAGGATCAGCCCCAGCATTTT. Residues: CASSFLGPRQDQPQHF.